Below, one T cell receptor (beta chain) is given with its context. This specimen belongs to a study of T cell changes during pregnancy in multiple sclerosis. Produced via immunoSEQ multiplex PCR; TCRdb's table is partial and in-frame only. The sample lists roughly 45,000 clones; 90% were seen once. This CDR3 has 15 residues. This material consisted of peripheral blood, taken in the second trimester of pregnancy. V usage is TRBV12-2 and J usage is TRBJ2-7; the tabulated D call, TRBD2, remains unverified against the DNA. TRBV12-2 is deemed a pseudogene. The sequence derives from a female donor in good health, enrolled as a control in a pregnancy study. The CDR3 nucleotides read TGTGCAAGTCGCTTAGCGGAGCGGGAGGTCTACGAGCAGTACTTC. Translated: CASRLAEREVYEQYF.